This T cell receptor (beta chain) was sequenced for a study of control samples from healthy donors and cancer patients. Repertoires were generated with immunoSEQ multiplex PCR, while TCRdb's copy carries only in-frame clones and drops some. This sample has roughly 450,000 clones, with approximately 92% found just once. This clone was found once. Sequencing used PBMCs. The sequence derives from a man in his forties with head and neck cancer.

The CDR3 nucleotides read TGTGCCAGCAGCTTAGCCCCGGGAGGTGAAGCTTTCTTT. Translating it yields CASSLAPGGEAFF. The chain is built from TRBV11-3 and TRBJ1-1; D remains ambiguous. Trimming pared 1 base from V and 7 bases from J, leaving 10 bases between. CDR3 size: 13 residues. Germline values: CDR1 SGHNT, CDR2 YENEEA.